The text below deals with one TCR beta chain. This clonotype has a count of ten or more. Its binding antigen is unknown. No base qualities exist here, and no much larger clone lies one base off it. Expansion of CD8+CD57+ cells had been shown by flow cytometry in the patients chosen for sequencing. Every patient had severe acquired aplastic anemia, diagnosed using the International Study of Aplastic Anemia and Agranulocytosis and Camitta criteria. Patients had received no therapy at the time of blood sampling. The study deep-sequenced TCR repertoires of sorted CD4+ and CD8+ blood T cells from severe aplastic anemia patients and healthy subjects. In the USA, patient enrollment took place under clinicaltrials.gov protocols 00001620, 01623167, 00001397, 00071045, 00081523 and 00961064. Ficoll-Paque density gradient centrifugation was used to isolate peripheral blood mononuclear cells. Before DNA extraction, CD4+ and CD8+ T cells were sorted with FACS or magnetic beads.

Genomic DNA served as template for TCR beta VDJ combination and CDR3 sequence profiling. An Illumina HiSeq 2000 was the platform used for TCR repertoire sequencing. The source study handled its data this way. TRBV/TRBJ rearrangement plots, CDR3 size and DJ length profiles, and Simpson's diversity index were used to assess repertoires. Whichever DNA sequence was most abundant in the deep sequencing data was defined as the immunodominant clone. CDR3 amino acid sequences were checked for sharing across subjects and were also compared against the VDJdb database and published repertoires. Starting from the raw public reads, TCRdb applied fastp trimming at Q25, assembled clones with MiXCR and retained in-frame beta chains. Rows matching on CDR3 protein sequence are summarized as one entry with the most common DNA and genes. V and J calls and clone size were set by TCRdb, not the authors. Present in this sample are about 150,000 distinct CDR3 sequences, 40% to 65% of which were seen just once. The ten largest clones capture approximately 12% of the sample.

This entry comes from a study of CD8+CD57+ T cells in acquired aplastic anemia (dated by TCRdb to between 2018 and 2020). In the study overall: DNA extracted from sorted CD4+ and CD8+ cells had a mean of about 3.2 ug, with a range of roughly 0.19 to 27.4 ug. CD8+CD57+ expansion was defined as a frequency above the mean frequency observed in healthy subjects. Here is what the overall study found, with its caveats: Between patients and healthy controls, no significant difference in CD8+ Simpson's diversity was found (P=0.060). Some 30 CD8+ CDR3 sequences were shared between patients and controls but appeared highly expressed in patients and within their immunodominant clones.

CDR1 and CDR2 (SGHAT, FQNNGV) derive from the germline V gene. From the cysteine through the phenylalanine, the CDR3 covers 14 amino acids. CDR3 DNA only is kept here, 42 bases in frame from base 1. A distance of 11 bases separates the germline ends of V and J, which lose 5 bases and 0 bases respectively. Sequenced input: sorted CD4+, CD8+, or CD8+CD57+ T cells (not recorded which) from PBMCs. Rearrangement joined TRBV11-2 to TRBJ2-7; TRBD1 is possibly the D segment (6 matching bases). The clonotype originates from a human donor with aplastic anemia. The CDR3 here reads CASSAGAGSYEQYF. The DNA reads as follows: TGTGCCAGCAGCGCAGGGGCAGGCTCCTACGAGCAGTACTTC.